This entry lists 14 T cell receptor beta chains sequenced from one sample in a study of cytomegalovirus exposure and HLA in healthy donors. PCR involved 60 Vbeta and 13 Jbeta primers. Some clones are missing from TCRdb's copy, which holds only in-frame ones; the method was immunoSEQ multiplex PCR. Of roughly 99,000 clones listed, 81% were seen once; the top ten hold approximately 2.2%. The source material was PBMCs. Receptors originate from a man aged 25-40 years in good health and CMV-seronegative.

The chain couples TRBV4-1 to TRBJ2-1, with D hard to call. V lost 4 bases to trimming and J lost 6 bases, with 4 bases between them. Per germline, CDR1 MGHRA and CDR2 YSYEKL. The CDR3 sequence is 11 residues long. The CDR3 nucleotides read TGCGCCAGCAGCCGTATCAATGAGCAGTTCTTC. This translates into CASSRINEQFF.

The chain combines TRBV13 with TRBJ1-5, with D uncertain. The V and J ends lost 5 bases and 4 bases respectively, with 9 bases between them. This CDR3 has 13 amino acids. Germline assignment: CDR1 PRHDT and CDR2 FYEKMQ (reference sequence). DNA for the CDR3: TGTGCCAGCAGCCCCGGGGAAAATCAGCCCCAGCATTTT. Residues: CASSPGENQPQHF.

This clone was seen only a few times. V gene TRBV5-6 combines with J gene TRBJ2-2; D is perhaps TRBD2 (5 bases). This CDR3 contains 17 residues. Germline CDR1 SGHDT, CDR2 YYEEEE. The V end was cut by 3 bases, the J end by 4 bases, with 19 bases between. CDR3 sequence: CASSSGPAVAGTGELFF. The DNA for the CDR3 is TGTGCCAGCAGCTCCGGCCCGGCCGTGGCGGGCACCGGGGAGCTGTTTTTT.

This chain links TRBV29-1 with TRBJ2-5; TRBD2 matches at 7 bases. Germline V CDR1 and CDR2: SQVTM, ANQGSEA. Trimming took 4 bases from V and 4 from J; bases not matched to a gene: 12. The CDR3 length is 15 residues. CDR3 in DNA: TGCAGCGTTGGCTTGACTAGCTTGATAGTAGAGACCCAGTACTTC. This sequence encodes CSVGLTSLIVETQYF.

The rearrangement links TRBV5-1 to TRBJ2-3; D not certain. V lost 0 bases to trimming and J lost 2 bases, with 7 bases between them. The CDR3 contains 14 residues. Germline CDR1 reads SGHRS; CDR2 reads YFSETQ. This CDR3 is CASSLEHSTDTQYF. The CDR3 nucleotides are TGCGCCAGCAGCTTGGAGCACTCCACAGATACGCAGTATTTT.

This chain joins TRBV7-2 and TRBJ1-1, with D perhaps matching TRBD1 (5 bases). V shed 3 bases and J shed 5 bases, with 10 bases lying between them. CDR1 SGHTA and CDR2 FQGNSA come from the germline V gene. This CDR3 is built from 13 residues. The CDR3 spells CASSFGGNTEAFF. In nucleotides, the CDR3 is TGTGCCAGCAGCTTCGGGGGAAATACTGAAGCTTTCTTT.

This sequence joins TRBV5-1 and TRBJ2-7, with D perhaps TRBD2 (5 bases). The germline V and J ends were trimmed by 3 bases and 6 bases, with 22 bases remaining between them. Germline assignment: CDR1 SGHRS and CDR2 YFSETQ. This CDR3 contains 16 residues. CDR3 sequence reads: CASSSSGLAAPREQYF. In DNA, the CDR3 is TGCGCCAGCAGCTCCTCTGGCCTAGCCGCCCCTCGCGAGCAGTACTTC.

The V gene is TRBV7-9, the J gene TRBJ1-5; 7 bases align to TRBD1. The CDR3 has 15 amino acids. V gave up 5 bases and J gave up 4 bases; unmatched junction bases: 8. Looked up from germline, CDR1 is SEHNR and CDR2 is FQNEAQ (reference sequence). CDR3 nucleotide sequence: TGTGCCAGCAGCCCAGGGACAGCAGGGAATCAGCCCCAGCATTTT. Translation gives CASSPGTAGNQPQHF.

This chain's CDR3 is CASSPFSGLQYNEQFF. In DNA form, the CDR3 reads TGTGCCAGCAGCCCCTTCTCGGGACTACAATACAATGAGCAGTTCTTC. The chain carries TRBV9 and TRBJ2-1, with 7 bases lining up with TRBD2. Germline V gene lookup returns CDR1 SGDLS and CDR2 YYNGEE. The CDR3 spans 16 residues. V lost 4 bases and J lost 4; bases outside the gene matches: 11.

The chain links TRBV29-1 to TRBJ2-7; 7 positions match TRBD2. Germline CDR1 SQVTM, CDR2 ANQGSEA. This CDR3 has 13 amino acids. Trimming took 0 bases from V and 5 from J; bases not matched to a gene: 4. The CDR3 loop reads CSVEDGGVHEQYF. DNA for the CDR3: TGCAGCGTTGAAGATGGGGGGGTACACGAGCAGTACTTC.

V usage is TRBV7-8 and J usage is TRBJ2-4; TRBD2 aligns across 14 bases. The CDR3 extends over 20 amino acids. Trimming removed 1 base from V and 0 bases from J; junction bases left unmatched: 8. Germline V CDR1 and CDR2: SGHVS, FQNEAQ. CDR3 sequence reads: CASSLVLVTSGREAKNIQYF. The CDR3 coding sequence is TGTGCCAGCAGCTTAGTCTTAGTGACTAGCGGGAGGGAAGCCAAAAACATTCAGTACTTC.

The V call is TRBV5-1, the J call TRBJ1-1; no clear D gene. V lost 4 bases, J lost 1 base, and 14 bases lay in between. This CDR3 region has 15 residues. Germline values: CDR1 SGHRS, CDR2 YFSETQ. This CDR3 is CASSPRGGPNTEAFF. The CDR3 nucleotides are TGCGCCAGCAGCCCCCGGGGAGGGCCGAACACTGAAGCTTTCTTT.

This chain connects TRBV9 to TRBJ1-1, with 7 bases identical to TRBD1. CDR1 SGDLS and CDR2 YYNGEE come from the germline V gene. V lost 5 bases, J lost 1 base, and 8 bases stayed unmatched. The length of the CDR3 is 15 residues. DNA of the CDR3: TGTGCCAGCAGTGCAGGGGGGTGGGGGAACACTGAAGCTTTCTTT. This translates into CASSAGGWGNTEAFF.

The rearrangement uses TRBV27 and TRBJ2-7, with 8 positions matching TRBD2. Germline CDR1 MNHEY, CDR2 SMNVEV (reference sequence). J lost 11 bases, V lost 5 bases, and 14 bases had no gene match. This CDR3 is 14 amino acids long. The CDR3 nucleotides read TGTGCCAGCAGTACCCTTCCCGGGACTAGATTTAAGTACTTC. It codes for CASSTLPGTRFKYF.